This record covers a single TCR beta chain. Its antigen remains unidentified. The data originate from a study of T cell repertoires in cytomegalovirus infection. The overall study: Used in the study were CMV epitopes, some recently identified and HLA-C-restricted, others well-studied and HLA-B-restricted. In public TCR beta signatures, there were indications of both CMV infection and matching HLA type.

General study results and limits: Frequencies of public TCR beta families were cumulated, and this identified carriers of CMV plus the relevant HLA. Dominating the ex vivo response were TCR beta clonotypes that were CMV-specific and HLA-C-restricted.

MiXCR, run by TCRdb on the reads, gives a single entry per CDR3 protein. This table has approximately 770,000 distinct CDR3 sequences, 25% to 30% appearing once. This specimen consisted of cultured CD8+ T cells from PBMCs, obtained from culture after CMV antigen stimulation. The origin of this receptor is a human donor in good health (CMV status not recorded). Some clones in this sample may be carry-over from other donors' samples.

The CDR3 protein is CSASWDRTYNEQFF. The CDR3, as DNA: TGCAGTGCTAGCTGGGACAGAACCTACAATGAGCAGTTCTTC. This chain joins TRBV20-1 and TRBJ2-1; 7 nucleotides align to TRBD1. Germline-derived CDR1 and CDR2 are DFQATT and SNEGSKA (reference sequence). V was pared by 3 bases and J by 2 bases, with 4 bases of the junction left unmatched. The CDR3 is 14 residues long.